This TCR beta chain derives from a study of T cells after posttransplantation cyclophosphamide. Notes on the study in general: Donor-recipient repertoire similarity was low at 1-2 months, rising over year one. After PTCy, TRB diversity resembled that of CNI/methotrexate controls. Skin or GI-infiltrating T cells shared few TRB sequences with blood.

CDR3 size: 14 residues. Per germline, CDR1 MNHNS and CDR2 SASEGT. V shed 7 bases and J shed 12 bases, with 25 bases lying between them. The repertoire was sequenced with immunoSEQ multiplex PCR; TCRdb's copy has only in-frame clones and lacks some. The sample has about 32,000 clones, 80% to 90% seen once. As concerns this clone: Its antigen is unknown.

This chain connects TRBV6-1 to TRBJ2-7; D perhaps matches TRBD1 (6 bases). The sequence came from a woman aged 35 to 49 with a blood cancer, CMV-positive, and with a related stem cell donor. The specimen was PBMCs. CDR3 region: CASIMTGSSSTPYF. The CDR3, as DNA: TGTGCCAGCATTATGACAGGTTCGAGCAGTACGCCGTACTTC.